A single sample is the source of the 28 T cell receptor beta chains below, sequenced in a study of CXCR3-negative and CXCR3-positive naive CD8 T cells. Study-level results: Naive cells positive for CXCR3 carried more hydrophobic TRB CDR3s than CXCR3-negative ones.

UMI-labeled 5' RACE yielded the TRB cDNA libraries. TCRdb processed the 5' RACE reads again and assigns one entry to each CDR3 protein, with no DNA. Its table lists roughly 110,000 distinct CDR3 sequences. Their antigen targets remain unknown. Specimen: naive CXCR3+ CD8+ T cells from blood. The subset was: CD45RO-CCR7+CD27+CD95- naive CD8+ T cells expressing CXCR3 (TNR3+). The origin of the receptors is a human donor in good health. Some clones in this sample may be carry-over from other donors' samples.

This rearrangement joins TRBV28 to TRBJ2-5; TCRdb outputs TRBD2, but without DNA this stays unchecked. Germline CDR1 and CDR2: MDHEN and SYDVKM. The CDR3 extends over 18 amino acids. The CDR3 region is CASSLALAGGPGQETQYF.

V usage is TRBV7-8 and J usage is TRBJ2-1; no DNA is available, so the TRBD2 call from TCRdb remains unchecked. The CDR3 is made up of 17 amino acids. Germline loops: CDR1 SGHVS, CDR2 FQNEAQ. CDR3 in amino acids: CASSLGAGGLSYNEQFF.

The gene calls are TRBV13 and TRBJ1-1; TCRdb proposes TRBD1, but this gene call is untestable without DNA. There are 13 residues in the CDR3. Germline values: CDR1 PRHDT, CDR2 FYEKMQ (reference sequence). CDR3 sequence: CASSKQGPTEAFF.

Here the CDR3 reads CASSVGTGVGTEAFF. The J gene is TRBJ1-1, the V gene TRBV9; TCRdb lists TRBD1, though no DNA is available to test this call. This CDR3 is 15 amino acids long. Germline-derived CDR1 and CDR2 are SGDLS and YYNGEE. The full variable domain, with the rest looked up from reference TRBV9 and TRBJ1-1, is DSGVTQTPKHLITATGQRVTLRCSPRSGDLSVYWYQQSLDQGLQFLIQYYNGEERAKGNILERFSAQQFPDLHSELNLSSLELGDSALYFCASSVGTGVGTEAFFGQGTRLTVV.

The V gene is TRBV5-6, the J gene TRBJ1-2. The germline CDR1 and CDR2 sequences are SGHDT and YYEEEE. The length of the CDR3 is 11 residues. The CDR3 loop reads CASSFGSGYTF.

This sequence joins TRBV20-1 and TRBJ2-7; TCRdb calls TRBD1, which cannot be checked without DNA. Germline V CDR1 and CDR2: DFQATT, SNEGSKA (reference sequence). The CDR3 is 13 residues long. Here the CDR3 reads CSAQGGLGYEQYF.

This sequence joins TRBV5-1 and TRBJ2-7. CDR1 SGHRS and CDR2 YFSETQ come from the germline V gene. The CDR3 is 13 residues long. CDR3: CASSSDYSYEQYF.

The chain employs TRBV5-1 and TRBJ2-2. The CDR3 has 12 amino acids. Germline-derived CDR1 and CDR2 are SGHRS and YFSETQ. CDR3 loop: CASVSSTGELFF. Full variable domain (outside the CDR3, taken from reference TRBV5-1 and TRBJ2-2): KAGVTQTPRYLIKTRGQQVTLSCSPISGHRSVSWYQQTPGQGLQFLFEYFSETQRNKGNFPGRFSGRQFSNSRSEMNVSTLELGDSALYLCASVSSTGELFFGEGSRLTVL.

The rearrangement uses TRBV5-1 and TRBJ1-1; the D call from TCRdb, TRBD1, cannot be confirmed without DNA. Germline-derived CDR1 and CDR2 are SGHRS and YFSETQ. The CDR3 is 17 residues long. CDR3 region: CASSLSLGTPWSTEALF.

This chain links TRBV28 with TRBJ2-7. Germline V gene data show CDR1 as MDHEN and CDR2 as SYDVKM. The CDR3 runs 14 residues. The CDR3 loop reads CASSLVRSGYEQYF.

The V call is TRBV7-9, the J call TRBJ2-7; TCRdb lists TRBD1, though no DNA is available to test this call. Germline values: CDR1 SEHNR, CDR2 FQNEAQ (reference sequence). The CDR3 covers 15 residues. CDR3: CASSSPGQGSGEQYF.

The chain recombines TRBV12-3 or TRBV12-4 with TRBJ2-2. The CDR3 loop spans 12 amino acids. The CDR3 here is CASRDRTGELFF.

V gene TRBV29-1 combines with J gene TRBJ2-1; lacking DNA, the TRBD1 call made by TCRdb goes unchecked. Germline values: CDR1 SQVTM, CDR2 ANQGSEA. This CDR3 comprises 16 residues. The CDR3 here is CSVEDSGTRAYNEQFF.

The J gene is TRBJ2-3, the V gene TRBV12-3 or TRBV12-4; lacking DNA, the TRBD2 call made by TCRdb goes unchecked. The CDR3 runs to 15 residues. The CDR3 is CAIIRAGPFTDTQYF.

The J gene is TRBJ2-1, the V gene TRBV19; the TRBD1 assignment by TCRdb is unverifiable without DNA. In germline, CDR1 is LNHDA, CDR2 SQIVND (reference sequence). The CDR3 totals 14 residues. Here the CDR3 reads CASSVQGIFDEQFF.

The rearrangement joins TRBV12-5 to TRBJ1-2; TCRdb's D gene call, TRBD1, goes unchecked for lack of DNA. CDR3 length: 14 residues. Germline V lookup: CDR1 LGHNT, CDR2 FRNRAP. The CDR3 spells CASAPRLFGGGYTF.

The V call is TRBV29-1, the J call TRBJ2-2; TCRdb designates TRBD1, a call that cannot be tested without DNA. The CDR3 sequence is 13 residues long. Germline V CDR1 and CDR2: SQVTM, ANQGSEA. Here the CDR3 reads CSALGTKAGELFF.

This chain links TRBV4-3 with TRBJ2-3; the TCRdb D gene call, TRBD1, has no DNA to confirm it. The CDR3 sequence is 17 residues long. Per germline, CDR1 LGHNA and CDR2 YSLEER. CDR3 loop: CASSQDWGTGAGDTQYF.

V gene TRBV11-2 combines with J gene TRBJ1-2; TCRdb's D call, TRBD1, is unchecked because there is no DNA. Germline V gives CDR1 SGHAT, CDR2 FQNNGV. This CDR3 is 15 amino acids long. The CDR3 spells CASSSPQGGARGYTF.

The chain is built from TRBV5-1 and TRBJ1-1; TCRdb's D gene call, TRBD1, goes unchecked for lack of DNA. CDR1 is SGHRS, CDR2 YFSETQ, per germline. The CDR3 is 18 residues long. Here the CDR3 reads CASSWGTGARVTNTEAFF.

This chain links TRBV7-2 with TRBJ2-3; there is no DNA to check the TCRdb D call of TRBD2. This CDR3 region has 17 residues. Germline lookup yields CDR1 SGHTA and CDR2 FQGNSA. This CDR3 reads CASSFYSGRPHTDTQYF.

The chain has TRBV5-6 and TRBJ2-1; absent DNA, TCRdb's TRBD2 call cannot be checked. Germline V gene lookup returns CDR1 SGHDT and CDR2 YYEEEE. The CDR3 consists of 14 residues. This CDR3 is CASSGAGGRDEQFF.

This chain joins TRBV6-6 and TRBJ1-1. Germline V lookup: CDR1 MNHNY, CDR2 SVGAGI (reference sequence). The CDR3 consists of 14 residues. CDR3 loop: CASSYSRWNTEAFF.

The chain combines TRBV7-9 with TRBJ1-2; TCRdb lists TRBD1, though no DNA is available to test this call. The CDR3 consists of 16 residues. Germline values: CDR1 SEHNR, CDR2 FQNEAQ (reference sequence). The CDR3 spells CASSLGTGDLNYGYTF.

The CDR3 here is CASRTGAWEEAFF. The V gene is TRBV28, the J gene TRBJ1-1; the D gene TCRdb calls, TRBD1, cannot be checked with no DNA. The germline gives CDR1 MDHEN, CDR2 SYDVKM. The CDR3 is made up of 13 amino acids.

The CDR3 sequence: CASSHPQGGRANTEAFF. The chain joins TRBV7-9 to TRBJ1-1. This CDR3 is built from 17 residues. From germline, CDR1 is SEHNR and CDR2 FQNEAQ (reference sequence). Full variable domain (rest looked up from reference TRBV7-9 and TRBJ1-1): DTGVSQNPRHKITKRGQNVTFRCDPISEHNRLYWYRQTLGQGPEFLTYFQNEAQLEKSRLLSDRFSAERPKGSFSTLEIQRTEQGDSAMYLCASSHPQGGRANTEAFFGQGTRLTVV.

V gene TRBV21-1 combines with J gene TRBJ1-2; there is no DNA to check the TCRdb D call of TRBD1. TRBV21-1 is a pseudogene. The CDR3 has 21 residues. This chain's CDR3 is CASSKAPPGAGHQPFNYGYTF.

The V gene is TRBV14, the J gene TRBJ1-1; absent DNA, TCRdb's TRBD1 call cannot be checked. The CDR3 covers 15 residues. The germline V gene has CDR1 SGHDN and CDR2 FVKESK. The CDR3 sequence: CASSQFVTGNTEAFF.